This TCR beta chain was obtained from a study of regulatory T cells in long-lasting Graves disease. Time point meaning: newly diagnosed GD, antithyroid drugs for less than 3 months. PBMCs provided the RNA from which the TCR library was made. Relying on iRepertoire HTBI primers and Arm-PCR of CDR3 regions, the team built TCR beta libraries. One entry per CDR3 protein results from TCRdb running MiXCR on the multiplex PCR reads. The sample lists under 450,000 distinct CDR3 sequences; 15% to 20% were seen once. V was cut by 8 bases and J by 4 bases, with 32 bases left in between. The germline CDR1 and CDR2 sequences are KGHDR and SFDVKD. This CDR3 region has 20 residues. Concerning this clonotype itself: Since a much larger clone is just one base distant, this may be a read error.

The same sample was also studied in work on T cells in Graves' hyperthyroidism and ophthalmopathy.

The specimen was peripheral blood mononuclear cells (PBMCs), collected at new diagnosis, from a patient treated with antithyroid drugs. V and J are TRBV24-1 and TRBJ1-5; no firm D call. This sequence originates from a woman younger than 30 with Graves disease. CDR3 nucleotide sequence: TGTGCCACCAATGTCGACATGGGCAGTGACACCTTTTTATGGAATCAGCCCCAGCATTTT. Amino acids: CATNVDMGSDTFLWNQPQHF.